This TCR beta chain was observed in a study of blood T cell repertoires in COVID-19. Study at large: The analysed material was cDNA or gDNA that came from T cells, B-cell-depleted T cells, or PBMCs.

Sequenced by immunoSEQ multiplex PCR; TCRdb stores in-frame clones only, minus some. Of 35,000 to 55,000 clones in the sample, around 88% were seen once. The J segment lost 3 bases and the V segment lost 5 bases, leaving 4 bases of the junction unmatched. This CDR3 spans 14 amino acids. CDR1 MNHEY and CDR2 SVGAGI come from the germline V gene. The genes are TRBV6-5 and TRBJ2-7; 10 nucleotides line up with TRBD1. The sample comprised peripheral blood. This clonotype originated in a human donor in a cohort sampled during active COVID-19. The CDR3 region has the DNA TGTGCCAGCAGTAAGGGACAGGGGATCTACGAGCAGTACTTC. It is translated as CASSKGQGIYEQYF.